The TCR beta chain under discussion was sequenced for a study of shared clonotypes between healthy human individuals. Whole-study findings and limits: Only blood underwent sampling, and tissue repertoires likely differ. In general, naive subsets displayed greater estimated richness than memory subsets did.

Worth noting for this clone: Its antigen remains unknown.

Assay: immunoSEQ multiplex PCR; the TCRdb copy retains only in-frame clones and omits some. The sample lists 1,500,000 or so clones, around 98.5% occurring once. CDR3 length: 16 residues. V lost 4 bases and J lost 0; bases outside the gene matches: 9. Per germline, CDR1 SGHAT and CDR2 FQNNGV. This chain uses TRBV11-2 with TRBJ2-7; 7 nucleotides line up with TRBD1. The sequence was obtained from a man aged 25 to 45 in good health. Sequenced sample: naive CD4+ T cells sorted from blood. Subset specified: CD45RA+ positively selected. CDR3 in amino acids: CASSSWDSLSSYEQYF. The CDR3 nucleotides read TGTGCCAGCAGCTCCTGGGACAGCCTGAGCTCCTACGAGCAGTACTTC.